This T cell receptor beta chain emerged from a study of human T cells and chemical hapten exposure. Study outcomes and limitations: Following DPC sensitization, TCRs present above 1 in 1000 frequency showed no change.

It was the library that attached unique molecular identifiers to individual cDNA molecules. TCRdb re-called the 5' RACE reads with MiXCR, one entry per CDR3 protein. The table has about 120,000 distinct CDR3 sequences, around 20% seen once; the top ten hold roughly 3.1%. CDR1 is MNHEY and CDR2 is SVGAGI in the germline V gene. The CDR3 extends over 14 amino acids. Trimming at V came to 5 bases and at J to 2 bases, leaving 4 bases not matched to a gene. Whole blood, unfractionated, served as the material for total RNA extraction. Points on this clonotype: The antigen is undetermined.

The sequence was collected from a human donor in good health. V gene TRBV6-5 combines with J gene TRBJ2-3; 7 positions agree with TRBD1. The CDR3 loop reads CASSTEGATDTQYF. The CDR3 coding sequence is TGTGCCAGCAGTACCGAGGGGGCCACAGATACGCAGTATTTT.